The next 9 T cell receptor beta chains were all read from a single sample in a study of blood T cells in healthy people across ages. A second PCR of 7 to 11 cycles used a sample-barcoded 5' primer and a J-beta primer mix. TCRdb recomputed calls from the 5' RACE reads with MiXCR, one row per CDR3 protein. The data show about 590,000 distinct CDR3 sequences, about 28% seen once. Material for sequencing was blood. Every receptor here comes from a woman older than 75 in good health.

The sample holds a few counts of this clonotype. A much larger clone differs by one base, so this may be a read error. V usage is TRBV5-1 and J usage is TRBJ2-1; D is unresolved. There are 14 residues in the CDR3. Germline CDR1 reads SGHRS; CDR2 reads YFSETQ. For the CDR3, the DNA is TGCGCCGGCAGCTTGGGCCAGGTCTACAATGAGCAGTTCTTC. This translates into CAGSLGQVYNEQFF. Using reference TRBV5-1 and TRBJ2-1 for the parts outside the CDR3, the full variable domain is KAGVTQTPRYLIKTRGQQVTLSCSPISGHRSVSWYQQTPGQGLQFLFEYFSETQRNKGNFPGRFSGRQFSNSRSEMNVSTLELGDSALYLCAGSLGQVYNEQFFGPGTRLTVL.

This clonotype was seen ten or more times. This chain joins TRBV7-2 and TRBJ2-1; D may match TRBD1 or TRBD2 (5 bases each). CDR3 length: 15 residues. Germline lookup yields CDR1 SGHTA and CDR2 FQGNSA. Trimming cost V 5 bases and J 4 bases, with 15 bases left between them. The CDR3 sequence: CASSPPGAPYNEQFF. The CDR3 coding sequence is TGTGCCAGCAGCCCGCCCGGGGCCCCTTACAATGAGCAGTTCTTC.

The chain couples TRBV5-1 to TRBJ2-4; unclear D gene. V lost 10 bases and J lost 5, with 16 bases in between. Germline values: CDR1 SGHRS, CDR2 YFSETQ. The CDR3 extends over 13 amino acids. CDR3 in DNA: TGCGCCGGCGGCTTGGGAATAGAAAACATTCAGTACTTC. It specifies CAGGLGIENIQYF.

This clonotype was detected a few times. V gene TRBV6-2 or TRBV6-3 combines with J gene TRBJ1-1, with D possibly being TRBD1 (6 bases). This CDR3 region has 16 residues. CDR1 MNHEY and CDR2 SVGEGT come from the germline V gene. The ends were cut back, 4 bases at V and 5 bases at J, with 20 bases in the middle. The CDR3 bases are TGTGCCAGCAGTTTGCTGCCCCCAGGGGCAAGTACTGAAGCTTTCTTT. Its protein is CASSLLPPGASTEAFF.

This clonotype has at least ten counts. The J gene is TRBJ2-3, the V gene TRBV4-2, with D possibly TRBD1 on 6 matching bases. Trimming removed 4 bases from V and 0 bases from J, with 14 bases in between. The CDR3 loop spans 16 amino acids. Germline-derived CDR1 and CDR2 are LGHNA and YNFKEQ. CDR3 loop: CASSRESRGSTDTQYF. DNA for the CDR3: TGTGCCAGCAGCCGCGAATCCAGGGGTAGCACAGATACGCAGTATTTT.

Points on this clonotype: A much larger clone lies a single base off, so this may be a read error. The V call is TRBV5-1, the J call TRBJ2-1; 11 bases map to TRBD1. The CDR3 loop spans 15 amino acids. V lost 7 bases and J lost 9; bases outside the gene matches: 12. Germline assignment: CDR1 SGHRS and CDR2 YFSETQ. CDR3 DNA sequence: TGCGCCAGCGGACCCGGGACAGGGGGAGGTGGTGAGCAGTTCTTC. It specifies CASGPGTGGGGEQFF.

At least ten counts were recorded for this clonotype. The J gene is TRBJ1-1, the V gene TRBV20-1; TRBD1 matches at 12 bases. The V segment lost 6 bases and the J segment 7 bases; nucleotides outside the gene matches: 9. There are 14 residues in the CDR3. The V gene's germline CDR1 is DFQATT and CDR2 SNEGSKA (reference sequence). The CDR3 bases are TGCAGTGCCCAAACCGGGACAGGGGGCCTTGAAGCTTTCTTT. Amino acid sequence: CSAQTGTGGLEAFF.

This clonotype appeared a few times. This rearrangement joins TRBV5-1 to TRBJ2-3; 8 nucleotides agree with TRBD2. Germline-derived CDR1 and CDR2 are SGHRS and YFSETQ. J gave up 1 base and V 4 bases, and 8 bases lay outside the gene matches. This CDR3 has 16 amino acids. Written as DNA, the CDR3 is TGCGCCAGCAGCACTGAAGGGCGGGGGGGCACAGATACGCAGTATTTT. It codes for CASSTEGRGGTDTQYF. Variable domain in full (rest from reference TRBV5-1 and TRBJ2-3): KAGVTQTPRYLIKTRGQQVTLSCSPISGHRSVSWYQQTPGQGLQFLFEYFSETQRNKGNFPGRFSGRQFSNSRSEMNVSTLELGDSALYLCASSTEGRGGTDTQYFGPGTRLTVL.

The chain uses TRBV20-1 and TRBJ1-1, with TRBD1 identical over 9 bases. The CDR3 length is 14 residues. Germline loops: CDR1 DFQATT, CDR2 SNEGSKA (reference sequence). J was trimmed by 4 bases and V by 7 bases; bases with no gene match: 10. The CDR3 sequence is CSVPGQGGTTEAFF. CDR3 DNA sequence: TGCAGTGTACCGGGACAGGGCGGGACCACTGAAGCTTTCTTT.